This TCR beta chain was obtained from a study of CD8+CD57+ T cells in acquired aplastic anemia. Study-wide context: The study obtained an average of around 3.4 ug of DNA from sorted CD4+ and CD8+ cells.

By flow cytometry, patients selected for sequencing had shown an expansion of CD8+CD57+ cells. Severe acquired aplastic anemia was present in all patients. Concerning this clonotype itself: The antigen is not known.

Germline trimming cut 7 bases from V and 3 bases from J; bases unmatched to any gene: 4. The CDR3 consists of 13 residues. General observations from the study: Nearly 30 CD8+ CDR3 sequences were shared between patients and controls.

Genomic DNA, serving as template, underwent TCR beta VDJ and CDR3 profiling. TCRdb itself ran the reads through MiXCR, one entry per CDR3 protein. This sample has 300,000 or so distinct CDR3 sequences, with about 50% found just once. Sequencing input: sorted CD4+, CD8+, or CD8+CD57+ T cells (not recorded which) from PBMCs. The sequence was obtained from a human donor with aplastic anemia. The chain uses TRBV12-3 or TRBV12-4 and TRBJ2-7; 9 bases agree with TRBD1. CDR3 DNA: TGTGCCAGCAACAGACAGGGGGGCTACGAGCAGTACTTC. It translates to CASNRQGGYEQYF.